A selection of T cell receptor beta chains follows, all from one sample in a study of monozygotic twins with inflammatory bowel disease. From its re-call of the 5' RACE reads, TCRdb lists each CDR3 protein once, without DNA. Here the sample table reports some 330,000 distinct CDR3 sequences. Specimen: blood. These receptor sequences come from a human donor with ulcerative colitis or Crohn's disease, or a healthy co-twin of an affected twin (not recorded which). Both conserved end residues are part of each CDR3.

TRBV12-3/TRBV12-4	TRBJ2-7	CASSLAQTRKEQYF
TRBV5-1	TRBJ1-6	CASSLEGQNSPLHF
TRBV7-2	TRBJ1-5	CASSLSSWGNQPQHF
TRBV14	TRBJ2-1	CASSQSIGGSSYNEQFF
TRBV12-3/TRBV12-4	TRBJ2-7	CASSFGQGAGEQYF
TRBV7-2	TRBJ1-5	CASRADGWGQPQHF
TRBV30	TRBJ1-1	CARGQESMNTEAFF
TRBV27	TRBJ2-6	CASSLWAVTGANVLTF
TRBV18	TRBJ1-2	CASSLIPGQGYGYTF
TRBV28	TRBJ2-5	CASSSLAQETQYF
TRBV23-1	TRBJ2-4	CASSQPFDRGQKNIQYF
TRBV28	TRBJ2-7	CASSPGGGFYEQYF
TRBV6-2/TRBV6-3	TRBJ2-7	CASIWAGGAGNEQYF
TRBV7-2	TRBJ1-6	CASSKGQGDNSPLHF
TRBV4-3	TRBJ2-1	CASSQDRTVTLPYNEQFF
TRBV12-3/TRBV12-4	TRBJ2-5	CASRPLGGQETQYF
TRBV29-1	TRBJ2-4	CSVVVRGGNIQYF
TRBV7-2	TRBJ2-3	CASRGGSGFTDTQYF
TRBV20-1	TRBJ2-2	CSARASTGGFRGELFF
TRBV6-1	TRBJ2-7	CASRQGQGTYEQYF
TRBV24-1	TRBJ2-2	CATSDLPSGRVTGELFF
TRBV27	TRBJ1-2	CASSSEGGYTF
TRBV15	TRBJ1-6	CATSRAQTGHLPLHF
TRBV7-9	TRBJ1-4	CASSLKPGLNEKLFF
TRBV7-2	TRBJ2-7	CASRILREQYF
TRBV5-1	TRBJ2-1	CASSRLAENYNEQFF
TRBV6-5	TRBJ1-5	CASSRRNQPQHF
TRBV12-3/TRBV12-4	TRBJ1-2	CASSHTVPNYGYTF
TRBV5-1	TRBJ2-2	CASSFIANTGELFF
TRBV4-2	TRBJ2-2	CASSQDVGTMNTGELFF
TRBV6-2/TRBV6-3	TRBJ1-5	CASRPGRKSNQPQHF
TRBV7-3	TRBJ1-1	CASSLYNTMNTEAFF
TRBV6-1	TRBJ2-3	CASRPGHPADTQYF
TRBV30	TRBJ1-1	CAWSMTGTKNTEAFF
TRBV7-9	TRBJ2-1	CASSLAFLERHNEQFF
TRBV10-2	TRBJ2-5	CASSESIQQETQYF
TRBV6-2/TRBV6-3	TRBJ2-2	CASSYSRLPTSGHTGELFF
TRBV6-2/TRBV6-3	TRBJ2-1	CASRVRGSIDGEQFF
TRBV7-2	TRBJ2-7	CASSSRDRVREQYF
TRBV18	TRBJ2-6	CASSPQRSGANVLTF
TRBV15	TRBJ1-5	CATSRELAGSQPQHF
TRBV12-3/TRBV12-4	TRBJ2-2	CASRRRQGTYTGELFF
TRBV14	TRBJ2-7	CASSQRGTYEQYF
TRBV9	TRBJ2-5	CASSPLSGGAETQYF
TRBV6-7	TRBJ2-6	CASSYSGDNSGANVLTF
TRBV7-2	TRBJ2-5	CASSYGSWETQYF
TRBV7-6	TRBJ2-7	CASSLYGPSYEQYF
TRBV7-9	TRBJ1-1	CASSYSDRVLEAFF
TRBV27	TRBJ1-2	CASSLSPGLRGYTF
TRBV29-1	TRBJ2-1	CSVITSGRELNNEQFF
TRBV5-6	TRBJ1-5	CASSPRWGQPQHF